This is a list of T cell receptor beta chains from one sample in a study of blood T cell repertoires in COVID-19. Produced via immunoSEQ multiplex PCR; TCRdb's table is partial and in-frame only. The table lists over 120,000 clones, roughly 81% of them singletons. The specimen was peripheral blood. Every receptor here comes from a human donor with acute or convalescent COVID-19. The donor label of this sample is uncertain. Each CDR3 is given without its conserved first and last residue. Rows may omit the clone size; those that give it use once, few, many or a size class.

v_gene,j_gene,abundance,CDR3aa
TRBV18,TRBJ1-1,NA,ASSPPDRTEAF
TRBV7-2,TRBJ1-4,NA,ASSYGRSRGEKLF
TRBV30,TRBJ2-2,NA,AWSPQLGRVNGELF
TRBV5-6,TRBJ1-2,NA,ASSLNRVLLGYT
TRBV27,TRBJ2-7,NA,ASSYDRGTYEQY
TRBV27,TRBJ2-5,NA,ASSPWTLQETQY
TRBV25-1,TRBJ2-5,once,ASSSSRVETQY
TRBV6-2/TRBV6-3,TRBJ2-1,NA,ASSRSGGLNEQF
TRBV27,TRBJ2-1,NA,ASSFTRQGARIGSYNEQF
TRBV12-5,TRBJ2-3,NA,ASETGEASTDTQY